This is a list of T cell receptor beta chains from one sample in a study of cytomegalovirus exposure and HLA in healthy donors. Assay used: immunoSEQ multiplex PCR; TCRdb lists only in-frame clones, some missing. The table includes about 200,000 clones, 70% to 90% detected once. The specimen sequenced was PBMCs. The receptor source for this set is a woman aged 25 to 45 in good health and CMV-seronegative. Each CDR3 is given with its conserved first and last residue. D genes are given only for firm matches. The listing skips clone size in some rows; elsewhere it reads once, few, many or a size class.

cdr3_nt	cdr3_aa	d_call	j_call	v_call	clone_size
TGTGCCAGCACCCATAGTTGGGACAGGGACACCGGGGAGCTGTTTTTT	CASTHSWDRDTGELFF	TRBD1	TRBJ2-2	TRBV7-9	once
TGTGCCAGCAGTTCACCAGGGGGCCTCTATGGCTACACCTTC	CASSSPGGLYGYTF	TRBD1	TRBJ1-2	TRBV28	-
TGTGCCAGCAGTGAACCCGCCGGCCGAGGGACAGCTGATAACTATGGCTACACCTTC	CASSEPAGRGTADNYGYTF	TRBD1	TRBJ1-2	TRBV6-1	-
TGTGCCAGCAGTCCTTCTCGGGGATCAGAGACCCAGTACTTC	CASSPSRGSETQYF	-	TRBJ2-5	TRBV7-8	-
TGCGCCAGCAGTCAATCGGCGGGCGGGAGGAGGTCCTACAATGAGCAGTTCTTC	CASSQSAGGRRSYNEQFF	TRBD2	TRBJ2-1	TRBV23-1	once
TGCGCCAGCAGCCTTTACAGGGCTTTAAGCATGAACACTGAAGCTTTCTTT	CASSLYRALSMNTEAFF	-	TRBJ1-1	TRBV4-1	once
TGTGCCAGCAGCGGCCGGGACATCCTTCGGTCCGGGGAGCTGTTTTTT	CASSGRDILRSGELFF	-	TRBJ2-2	TRBV9	-
TGTGCCAGCAGTACCCGGACAGATACCACAGATACGCAGTATTTT	CASSTRTDTTDTQYF	-	TRBJ2-3	TRBV6-5	few
TGTGCCAGCAGTGTAGCGGGAGGCGATACGCAGTATTTT	CASSVAGGDTQYF	TRBD2	TRBJ2-3	TRBV25-1	-
TGTGCCAGCAGTTTTTTCCGGGACAGTGGCTACACCTTC	CASSFFRDSGYTF	TRBD1	TRBJ1-2	TRBV28	-
TGTGCCAGCAGTAGCGGGAGGGCGAATGAGCAGTTCTTC	CASSSGRANEQFF	TRBD2	TRBJ2-1	TRBV11-3	-
TGTGCCAGCAGTGAATTTGCGGGGGCTGATCAGTACTTC	CASSEFAGADQYF	-	TRBJ2-4	TRBV2	-
TGTGCCAGCAGCGTAGGGGGGCTGACAGGTCCCCTAGGACAAGAGACCCAGTACTTC	CASSVGGLTGPLGQETQYF	-	TRBJ2-5	TRBV9	-
TGTGCCAGCAGCCAGGACAGGGCCTCCTACAATGAGCAGTTCTTC	CASSQDRASYNEQFF	TRBD1	TRBJ2-1	TRBV7-3	-
TGTGCCAGCTTCGACCAGGGTAGAAGCAATCAGCCCCAGCATTTT	CASFDQGRSNQPQHF	-	TRBJ1-5	TRBV6-1	-
TGTGCCAGCAGCTTAGATCTAGCGGGAGGAGTGAATGAGCAGTTCTTC	CASSLDLAGGVNEQFF	TRBD2	TRBJ2-1	TRBV11-3	-
TGCGCCAGCAGCGCCCCGGAGGGCCCCAATGAGCAGTTCTTC	CASSAPEGPNEQFF	-	TRBJ2-1	TRBV10-1	-
TGTGCCAGCAGCCAAGAACGTGGGGCCTACGAGCAGTACTTC	CASSQERGAYEQYF	-	TRBJ2-7	TRBV4-2	-
TGTGCCAGCAGCTCCCCCCCCGCTGGGGCCAACGTCCTGACTTTC	CASSSPPAGANVLTF	-	TRBJ2-6	TRBV7-6	-
TGTGCCAGCAGCTTAGAAAGTGTGACTAGCGGGAGAAATGAGCAGTTCTTC	CASSLESVTSGRNEQFF	TRBD2	TRBJ2-1	TRBV11-2	-
TGCGCCAGCAGCCCACTACTAGCGGGACACCACGAGCAGTACTTC	CASSPLLAGHHEQYF	TRBD2	TRBJ2-7	TRBV5-1	-
TGTGCCAGCAGTTACTCGGTAGCGGGAGACTACGAGCAGTACTTC	CASSYSVAGDYEQYF	TRBD2	TRBJ2-7	TRBV6-5	-
TGTGCCAGCAGTTTGGGAGGCCCCTCCTACAATGAGCAGTTCTTC	CASSLGGPSYNEQFF	-	TRBJ2-1	TRBV7-9	-
TGTGCCAGCAGCTTGGTAGGGGTCGATGAGCAGTTCTTC	CASSLVGVDEQFF	-	TRBJ2-1	TRBV5-4	-
TGCGCCAGCAGCCCTTCACAGGGGGAAGTCGCTGGGGCCAACGTCCTGACTTTC	CASSPSQGEVAGANVLTF	TRBD1	TRBJ2-6	TRBV5-1	-
TGTGCCAGCACCCTCCATTGGACTTATGAAGCTTTCTTT	CASTLHWTYEAFF	-	TRBJ1-1	TRBV2	-
TGTGCCAGCAGTCCCCAGGGCTCTGGAAACACCATATATTTT	CASSPQGSGNTIYF	-	TRBJ1-3	TRBV6-6	-
TGCAGCGTTGACTTTTCTAGCTTCATACCCAGCTCCTACAATGAGCAGTTCTTC	CSVDFSSFIPSSYNEQFF	-	TRBJ2-1	TRBV29-1	-
TGTGCCAGCACCGACCAGGGGAATCAGCCCCAGCATTTT	CASTDQGNQPQHF	-	TRBJ1-5	TRBV6-1	-
TGCGCCAGCAGCCAAGATGTGGGAGCCCGCAATGAGCAGTTCTTC	CASSQDVGARNEQFF	-	TRBJ2-1	TRBV4-1	-
TGTGCCAGCAGCCCGAGGAGGAACACTGAAGCTTTCTTT	CASSPRRNTEAFF	-	TRBJ1-1	TRBV28	-
TGTGCCAGCAGCCTGTCCAGGGACACTGAAGCTTTCTTT	CASSLSRDTEAFF	-	TRBJ1-1	TRBV27	-
TGTGCCAGCAGCTATTCGGAAGACAGGACCTATGGCTACACCTTC	CASSYSEDRTYGYTF	-	TRBJ1-2	TRBV5-5	-
TGTGCCACCAGCAGAGGGGGGGATCTCTACGAGCAGTACTTC	CATSRGGDLYEQYF	-	TRBJ2-7	TRBV15	-
TGTGCCAGCTCACCGCAAGAGAATCAGCCCCAGCATTTT	CASSPQENQPQHF	-	TRBJ1-5	TRBV18	-
TGTGCCAGCAGTTTAGCGGGATTGGGAGCAGATACGCAGTATTTT	CASSLAGLGADTQYF	-	TRBJ2-3	TRBV28	-
TGTGCCAGCAGCCAAGAATCCGGGACTAGCGGGACGGAGCAGTTCTTC	CASSQESGTSGTEQFF	TRBD2	TRBJ2-1	TRBV4-2	-
TGTGCCAGCAGCTTGCGGGCTAGCGAGGCCTACGAGCAGTACTTC	CASSLRASEAYEQYF	-	TRBJ2-7	TRBV5-5	-
TGTGCCAGCAGACCGGGACAGGGGATCGGTATGCAGTACTTC	CASRPGQGIGMQYF	TRBD1	TRBJ2-7	TRBV28	-
TGTGCCAGCAGCTTGATACACCTCTATGGCTACACCTTC	CASSLIHLYGYTF	-	TRBJ1-2	TRBV5-6	-
TGCGCCAGCAGCTTGGAGGGGTGGGGCCCTGAAAAACTGTTTTTT	CASSLEGWGPEKLFF	-	TRBJ1-4	TRBV5-1	-
TGTGCCAGCAGCCCGGGACTGGGAGCGGAGCAGTACTTC	CASSPGLGAEQYF	-	TRBJ2-7	TRBV5-4	-
TGTGCCAGCAGTTTGGACTGGCTTAGCTCCTACGAGCAGTACTTC	CASSLDWLSSYEQYF	-	TRBJ2-7	TRBV6-5	-
TGTGCCAGCAGCTACCCTGAGAAGCGACCCACAGATACGCAGTATTTT	CASSYPEKRPTDTQYF	-	TRBJ2-3	TRBV7-9	-
TGTGCCAGCAGCCGACTAGATGGGCAAGAGACCCAGTACTTC	CASSRLDGQETQYF	-	TRBJ2-5	TRBV5-4	once
TGCGCCAGCAAGGGACTAGCGGACTACAATGAGCAGTTCTTC	CASKGLADYNEQFF	TRBD2	TRBJ2-1	TRBV10-2	once
TGTGCCAGCAGCCCTAGGGACAGGGGCGTCTGGGAGCAGTACTTC	CASSPRDRGVWEQYF	TRBD1	TRBJ2-7	TRBV27	-
TGTGCCAGCAGCTTAGATCAGGGAGGCTACAATGAGCAGTTCTTC	CASSLDQGGYNEQFF	-	TRBJ2-1	TRBV11-2	once
TGTGCCAGCAGGATAACAGGGTTGGAGACCCAGTACTTC	CASRITGLETQYF	-	TRBJ2-5	TRBV6-1	-
TGTGCCAGTTCACCGGGGCCTGCCGAGAACACTGAAGCTTTCTTT	CASSPGPAENTEAFF	-	TRBJ1-1	TRBV18	-
TGCGCCAGCAGCTTAAGCAGCGGGAGAGTCTACGAGCAGTACTTC	CASSLSSGRVYEQYF	TRBD2	TRBJ2-7	TRBV5-1	few
TGCGCCAGCAGCCGGACTAGCGGTTACAATGAGCAGTTCTTC	CASSRTSGYNEQFF	TRBD2	TRBJ2-1	TRBV5-1	-
TGTGCCAGCAACATGGGGACTAGTATGGGCAATGAGCAGTTCTTC	CASNMGTSMGNEQFF	-	TRBJ2-1	TRBV21-1	-